The entry below gives a single TCR beta chain sequence along with its context. Antigen: not known. The sample belongs to a study of early T cells in non-severe SARS-CoV-2 infection. MiXCR was run by TCRdb on the 5' RACE reads, yielding one entry per CDR3 protein. There are 65,000 to 90,000 distinct CDR3 sequences in the sample; 10% to 15% occur only once, and about 5% lies in the top ten. The ends lost 7 bases at V and 4 bases at J; junction bases unmatched: 9. CDR3 length equals 14 residues. Germline-derived CDR1 and CDR2 are SNHLY and FYNNEI. Overall study results and limits: The study's VDJdb matching favored anti-spike CD8 responses and missed private and CD4 specificities.

This TCR came from an adult who was a healthcare worker with PCR-confirmed SARS-CoV-2 infection or an uninfected control (not recorded which). Material: whole blood. This chain connects TRBV2 to TRBJ1-1; TRBD1 matches at 7 bases. The CDR3 protein is CASIRQGGSTEAFF. CDR3 in DNA: TGTGCCAGCATCCGACAGGGAGGATCCACTGAAGCTTTCTTT.